These 30 T cell receptor beta chains were all obtained from the same sample, sequenced in a study of OX40 agonist ivuxolimab in advanced cancers. Produced via immunoSEQ multiplex PCR; TCRdb's table is partial and in-frame only. This sample has 80,000 or so clones; under 90% occur once, and the top ten carry more than 2.5%. The sequences come from CD4+ or CD8+ T cells sorted from blood, collected in a trial of the OX40 agonist ivuxolimab. The receptors were sampled from an adult with an advanced solid tumor such as melanoma, head and neck, liver or kidney cancer.

This clone was counted only a few times. CDR3 in amino acids: CASSQNRGDTIYF. The CDR3 DNA is TGTGCCAGCAGTCAGAACAGGGGGGACACCATATATTTT. The J gene is TRBJ1-3, the V gene TRBV2; 8 positions match TRBD1. The CDR3 is 13 amino acids. From germline, CDR1 is SNHLY and CDR2 FYNNEI. V lost 5 bases and J lost 8; bases outside the gene matches: 5.

This clone was observed a few times. This chain links TRBV11-3 with TRBJ1-1, with D perhaps TRBD1 (5 bases). The germline V and J ends were trimmed by 5 bases and 3 bases, with 10 bases remaining between them. The CDR3 is made up of 13 amino acids. Germline V lookup: CDR1 SGHNT, CDR2 YENEEA. CDR3 sequence reads: CASSQGTHTEAFF. CDR3 bases: TGTGCCAGCAGCCAGGGTACTCACACTGAAGCTTTCTTT.

J is TRBJ2-3 and V is TRBV6-5, with a possible D match to TRBD2 (5 bases). The germline V gene encodes CDR1 MNHEY and CDR2 SVGAGI. CDR3 length equals 14 residues. Trimming shortened V by 6 bases and J by 5 bases, and 15 bases separated the two germline ends. The CDR3 region is CASRGPGGRDTQYF. Here the CDR3 DNA reads TGTGCCAGCAGGGGCCCGGGCGGGCGAGATACGCAGTATTTT.

This clone was picked up one time. J is TRBJ1-5 and V is TRBV7-2; D remains unclear. Trimming left V 5 bases short and J 7 bases short, with 12 bases between. This CDR3 has 13 amino acids. The germline V gene encodes CDR1 SGHTA and CDR2 FQGNSA. The CDR3 sequence is CASSQEPGQPQHF. The CDR3 coding sequence is TGTGCCAGCAGCCAAGAACCGGGACAGCCCCAGCATTTT.

The table lists this clone with a count of one. The chain carries TRBV28 and TRBJ2-2, with D perhaps matching TRBD2 (6 bases). This CDR3 is built from 15 residues. V was clipped by 6 bases and J by 8 bases, with 19 bases between them. Germline loops: CDR1 MDHEN, CDR2 SYDVKM. In nucleotides, the CDR3 is TGTGCCAGCAGACCTCCCCCGTACCGGGGGGGGGAGCTGTTTTTT. Translation: CASRPPPYRGGELFF.

The gene calls are TRBV4-2 and TRBJ2-5; 9 bases are shared with TRBD2. Germline CDR1 LGHNA, CDR2 YNFKEQ. The CDR3 loop spans 18 amino acids. V lost 0 bases and J lost 1; bases outside the gene matches: 9. Written as DNA, the CDR3 is TGTGCCAGCAGCCAAGAATTGGCGGGAGGGCCCTCCCAAGAGACCCAGTACTTC. Encoded protein: CASSQELAGGPSQETQYF.

The chain links TRBV30 to TRBJ2-3, with 7 bases aligning to TRBD1. The CDR3 length is 14 residues. The trim removed 4 bases at V and 0 bases at J, leaving 4 bases unmatched. Looked up from germline, CDR1 is GTSNPN and CDR2 is SVGIG (reference sequence). This CDR3 is CAWKDRPSTDTQYF. The CDR3, as DNA: TGTGCCTGGAAGGACAGGCCTAGCACAGATACGCAGTATTTT. Full variable domain (outside the CDR3, taken from reference TRBV30 and TRBJ2-3): SQTIHQWPATLVQPVGSPLSLECTVEGTSNPNLYWYRQAAGRGLQLLFYSVGIGQISSEVPQNLSASRPQDRQFILSSKKLLLSDSGFYLCAWKDRPSTDTQYFGPGTRLTVL.

This sequence joins TRBV5-6 and TRBJ2-3, with D unclear. The CDR3 is 12 residues long. V lost 4 bases and J 7 bases, leaving 10 bases between the germline ends. Germline CDR1 is SGHDT and CDR2 is YYEEEE. The CDR3 DNA sequence: TGTGCCAGCAGCCTCTGGTTGCATACGCAGTATTTT. Its translation is CASSLWLHTQYF.

This clone occurred a few times. J is TRBJ1-2 and V is TRBV14; D is possibly TRBD1 (5 bases). CDR3 size: 13 residues. Trimming took 1 base from V and 7 from J, leaving 10 bases between them. Germline V gene sequence: CDR1 SGHDN, CDR2 FVKESK. CDR3 protein: CASSQARQTGYTF. The CDR3, as DNA: TGTGCCAGCAGCCAAGCTAGACAGACTGGCTACACCTTC.

This clone occurred a few times. This chain joins TRBV6-6 and TRBJ2-5; 12 nucleotides match TRBD2. CDR3 length: 15 amino acids. Trimming at V came to 6 bases and at J to 2 bases, leaving 4 bases not matched to a gene. Germline assignment: CDR1 MNHNY and CDR2 SVGAGI (reference sequence). The CDR3 DNA is TGTGCCAGCAGCGACCTAGCGGGGGGGCAAGAGACCCAGTACTTC. Translating it yields CASSDLAGGQETQYF.

The chain links TRBV25-1 to TRBJ1-6; TRBD1 is a possible D gene (6 bases). Per the germline V gene, CDR1 is MGHDK and CDR2 is SYGVNS. The CDR3 spans 13 residues. V lost 8 bases, J lost 10 bases, and 15 bases lay in between. In DNA form, the CDR3 reads TGTGCCAGCCGCAGACAGGATCAATCACCCCTCCACTTT. This codes for CASRRQDQSPLHF.

The chain joins TRBV18 to TRBJ2-1, with 8 bases matching TRBD2. The germline gives CDR1 KGHSH, CDR2 LQKENI. Germline trimming cut 1 base from V and 4 bases from J; bases unmatched to any gene: 6. The CDR3 spans 16 residues. CDR3 coding DNA: TGTGCCAGCTCACCACTCGGGGGGGACTCTTACAATGAGCAGTTCTTC. Translated: CASSPLGGDSYNEQFF.

The chain joins TRBV4-2 to TRBJ2-1; TRBD2 matches 9 bases. Losses at the gene ends were 4 bases for V and 5 bases for J; bases not matched to a gene: 6. CDR1 is LGHNA, CDR2 YNFKEQ, per germline. The CDR3 sequence is 15 residues long. The CDR3 is CASSRGGEGNNEQFF. CDR3 bases: TGTGCCAGCAGCCGCGGGGGGGAAGGAAACAATGAGCAGTTCTTC.

V is TRBV5-6 and J is TRBJ2-2, with D tentatively TRBD2 (5 bases). This CDR3 has 14 residues. Trimming pared 2 bases from V and 4 bases from J, leaving 9 bases between. Germline V gene data show CDR1 as SGHDT and CDR2 as YYEEEE. In nucleotides, the CDR3 is TGTGCCAGCAGCTTCCCGGAGGCCACCGGGGAGCTGTTTTTT. Translating gives CASSFPEATGELFF.

This sequence joins TRBV5-1 and TRBJ2-1, with 10 bases lining up with TRBD1. CDR3 length: 18 residues. The junction had 12 bases not matched to a gene; V was cut back by 0 bases and J by 6 bases. Germline V gives CDR1 SGHRS, CDR2 YFSETQ. As DNA, the CDR3 is TGCGCCAGCAGCTTGGGGCGACGGACAGGGGGTTCCCTCAATGAGCAGTTCTTC. It codes for CASSLGRRTGGSLNEQFF.

V is TRBV5-4 and J is TRBJ2-3; TRBD2 might be the D (5 bases). From germline, CDR1 is SGHNT and CDR2 YYREEE (reference sequence). V dropped 5 bases and J dropped 2 bases, with 9 bases sitting between them. The CDR3 is 13 amino acids. The CDR3 sequence is CASSPRDTDTQYF. The DNA of the CDR3 is TGTGCCAGCAGTCCCCGGGACACAGATACGCAGTATTTT.

The V gene is TRBV2, the J gene TRBJ1-2, with D possibly being TRBD1 (6 bases). The V and J ends lost 4 bases and 8 bases respectively, with 17 bases between them. The V gene's germline CDR1 is SNHLY and CDR2 FYNNEI. CDR3 length: 14 amino acids. In DNA form, the CDR3 reads TGTGCCAGCAGTGTGGACAGTCGGTTTAGGGGCTACACCTTC. Its translation: CASSVDSRFRGYTF.

This clone has only one observation. The V call is TRBV4-2, the J call TRBJ2-3; unclear D gene. Germline V lookup: CDR1 LGHNA, CDR2 YNFKEQ. With 5 bases removed from V and 1 base from J, the gap between germline ends came to 10 bases. The CDR3 is made up of 14 amino acids. Here the CDR3 DNA reads TGTGCCAGCAGCATAAATCAGGGCACAGATACGCAGTATTTT. Residues: CASSINQGTDTQYF.

This clone was found once. The rearrangement joins TRBV15 to TRBJ1-6; no firm D call. Trimming cost V 0 bases and J 7 bases, with 16 bases left between them. The germline CDR1 and CDR2 sequences are LNHNV and YYDKDF (reference sequence). This CDR3 is built from 17 residues. The CDR3 here is CATSREVGGFGNSPLHF. CDR3 nucleotides: TGTGCCACCAGCAGAGAGGTTGGCGGGTTTGGGAATTCACCCCTCCACTTT.

This clone appeared a single time. The rearrangement links TRBV4-1 to TRBJ2-7, with 15 positions matching TRBD2. The CDR3 has 16 amino acids. The V segment lost 4 bases and the J segment 3 bases; nucleotides outside the gene matches: 4. The germline V gene encodes CDR1 MGHRA and CDR2 YSYEKL. The CDR3, as DNA: TGCGCCAGCAGCCGGGGACTAGCGGGGGGCTTCTACGAGCAGTACTTC. Residues: CASSRGLAGGFYEQYF.

The V and J genes are TRBV19 and TRBJ2-7, with D tentatively TRBD1 (6 bases). From germline, CDR1 is LNHDA and CDR2 SQIVND (reference sequence). The CDR3 spans 15 residues. Trimming pared 5 bases from V and 0 bases from J, leaving 14 bases between. In DNA, the CDR3 is TGTGCCAGTAGTTTCGGACAGAGACGCTCCTACGAGCAGTACTTC. Its protein product is CASSFGQRRSYEQYF.

V is TRBV6-1 and J is TRBJ1-3; D gene unclear. The CDR3 is 12 amino acids. V lost 6 bases to trimming and J lost 4 bases, with 7 bases between them. Germline assignment: CDR1 MNHNS and CDR2 SASEGT. CDR3 residues: CASRDWGNTIYF. The CDR3 nucleotides read TGTGCCAGCAGGGACTGGGGAAACACCATATATTTT.

The chain couples TRBV28 to TRBJ2-1; 13 bases are a match to TRBD2. The junction had 12 bases not matched to a gene; V was cut back by 6 bases and J by 10 bases. There are 16 residues in the CDR3. Germline assignment: CDR1 MDHEN and CDR2 SYDVKM. As DNA, the CDR3 is TGTGCCAGCAGCACCCAACTAGCGGGAGGGATTGGGGAGCAGTTCTTC. It codes for CASSTQLAGGIGEQFF.

The chain uses TRBV28 and TRBJ1-2; D ambiguous. The germline CDR1 and CDR2 sequences are MDHEN and SYDVKM. CDR3 length: 17 residues. Trimming shortened V by 3 bases and J by 2 bases, and 19 bases separated the two germline ends. CDR3 in DNA: TGTGCCAGCAGTTTCCTACGAGGCTTGAAAGGGAACTATGGCTACACCTTC. Its translation: CASSFLRGLKGNYGYTF.

The chain has TRBV19 and TRBJ2-7, with 8 bases fitting TRBD1. The CDR3 contains 16 residues. V shed 1 base, J shed 4 bases, and the junction held 9 bases outside the gene matches. Germline CDR1 LNHDA, CDR2 SQIVND (reference sequence). Here the CDR3 reads CASSIGWRTGKYEQYF. The CDR3 DNA sequence: TGTGCCAGTAGTATAGGATGGCGGACAGGGAAATACGAGCAGTACTTC. The variable domain in full, completed from reference TRBV19 and TRBJ2-7, reads DGGITQSPKYLFRKEGQNVTLSCEQNLNHDAMYWYRQDPGQGLRLIYYSQIVNDFQKGDIAEGYSVSREKKESFPLTVTSAQKNPTAFYLCASSIGWRTGKYEQYFGPGTRLTVT.

The V and J genes are TRBV7-2 and TRBJ2-7; no firm D call. The CDR3 is made up of 13 amino acids. Trimming left V 4 bases short and J 0 bases short, with 7 bases between. Germline V CDR1 and CDR2: SGHTA, FQGNSA. The CDR3 protein is CASSSYSSYEQYF. CDR3 DNA: TGTGCCAGCAGCTCCTACAGCTCCTACGAGCAGTACTTC.

This chain connects TRBV5-1 to TRBJ1-2; TRBD1 agrees at 9 bases. The CDR3 has 13 residues. Germline assignment: CDR1 SGHRS and CDR2 YFSETQ. V lost 4 bases to trimming and J lost 5 bases; unmatched junction nucleotides: 3. The CDR3 DNA reads as TGCGCCAGCAGCCAGGACAGGGGTTATGGCTACACCTTC. As protein: CASSQDRGYGYTF.

V and J are TRBV28 and TRBJ2-2; maybe TRBD1 (6 bases). V was pared by 5 bases and J by 1 base, with 17 bases between. The CDR3 has 17 residues. Germline CDR1 and CDR2: MDHEN and SYDVKM. CDR3 region: CASSPRGGWGNTGELFF. CDR3 nucleotide sequence: TGTGCCAGCAGTCCTAGAGGGGGATGGGGGAACACCGGGGAGCTGTTTTTT.

The chain is built from TRBV6-4 and TRBJ1-6, with TRBD1 matching over 7 bases. From germline, CDR1 is MRHNA and CDR2 SNTAGT. The trim removed 6 bases at V and 7 bases at J, leaving 6 bases unmatched. The length of the CDR3 is 14 residues. The CDR3 region is CASSPLQGNSPLHF. For the CDR3, the DNA is TGTGCCAGCAGCCCCCTACAGGGGAATTCACCCCTCCACTTT.

J is TRBJ1-1 and V is TRBV10-1; TRBD1 matches at 9 bases. The CDR3 covers 15 residues. Losses at the gene ends were 6 bases for V and 3 bases for J; bases not matched to a gene: 8. Per germline, CDR1 WNHNN and CDR2 SYGVQD (reference sequence). The CDR3 bases are TGCGCCAGCAGGGATGGACAGGGGAGGGACACTGAAGCTTTCTTT. Translated, it gives CASRDGQGRDTEAFF.